This passage covers 6 T cell receptor beta chains from one sample sequenced in a study of T cell changes during pregnancy in multiple sclerosis. Only in-frame clones appear in the TCRdb table, and some are missing; sequencing was by immunoSEQ multiplex PCR. The data contain fewer than 110,000 clones, about 91% of them seen just once; the ten biggest clones take up around 3.2%. Here the sequenced sample was peripheral blood, taken in the second trimester of pregnancy. The receptors originated from a female donor with multiple sclerosis, enrolled in a pregnancy study.

The chain recombines TRBV18 with TRBJ1-3; 9 bases are a match to TRBD1. J gave up 0 bases and V 3 bases, and 3 bases lay outside the gene matches. The germline gives CDR1 KGHSH, CDR2 LQKENI. The CDR3 runs 16 residues. Here the CDR3 reads CASSPGQGGSGNTIYF. The CDR3 DNA is TGTGCCAGCTCACCGGGACAGGGCGGCTCTGGAAACACCATATATTTT.

The V gene is TRBV9, the J gene TRBJ2-2; possibly TRBD1 for D (5 bases). The CDR3 runs to 14 residues. CDR1 is SGDLS, CDR2 YYNGEE, per germline. V was cut by 0 bases and J by 4 bases, with 7 bases left in between. The CDR3 region is CASSVGGSTGELFF. CDR3 sequence (DNA): TGTGCCAGCAGCGTAGGGGGCTCCACCGGGGAGCTGTTTTTT.

This chain connects TRBV5-1 to TRBJ1-1; the match to TRBD1 covers 7 bases. The CDR3 runs 13 residues. Germline V gene lookup returns CDR1 SGHRS and CDR2 YFSETQ. Trimming at V came to 4 bases and at J to 8 bases, leaving 8 bases not matched to a gene. DNA for the CDR3: TGCGCCAGCAGCGGACCTCGACAGGGAGAAGCTTTCTTT. This translates into CASSGPRQGEAFF.

The chain joins TRBV7-9 to TRBJ2-5, with a weak D call TRBD1 (5 bases). The CDR3 consists of 13 residues. CDR1 and CDR2 from the germline V gene are SEHNR and FQNEAQ (reference sequence). Trimming shortened V by 4 bases and J by 2 bases, and 8 bases separated the two germline ends. In DNA form, the CDR3 reads TGTGCCAGCAGCTCGACAGTACAAGAGACCCAGTACTTC. Translating gives CASSSTVQETQYF.

The chain joins TRBV9 to TRBJ2-1; D possibly corresponds to TRBD1 (7 bases). Looked up from germline, CDR1 is SGDLS and CDR2 is YYNGEE. Trimming took off 3 bases at V and 8 bases at J, with 21 bases between the two ends. The CDR3 consists of 16 residues. In DNA, the CDR3 is TGTGCCAGCAGCGCAGGGGGGAGGATCCTCACCCATGAGCAGTTCTTC. It translates to CASSAGGRILTHEQFF.

The rearrangement links TRBV19 to TRBJ2-7, with 12 bases aligning to TRBD2. The CDR3 spans 13 residues. The V and J ends lost 9 bases and 5 bases, in that order; junction bases with no gene match: 5. Looked up from germline, CDR1 is LNHDA and CDR2 is SQIVND (reference sequence). CDR3 in amino acids: CASRLAGADEQYF. CDR3 DNA: TGTGCCAGCCGACTAGCGGGAGCCGACGAGCAGTACTTC.